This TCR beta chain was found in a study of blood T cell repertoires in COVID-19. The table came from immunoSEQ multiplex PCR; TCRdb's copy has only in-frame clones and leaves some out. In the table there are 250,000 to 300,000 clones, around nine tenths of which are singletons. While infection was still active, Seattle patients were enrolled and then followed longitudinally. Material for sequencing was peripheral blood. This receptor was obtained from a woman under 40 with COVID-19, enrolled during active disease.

The CDR3 is CASSGTSGQDTQYF. As DNA, the CDR3 is TGTGCCAGCAGCGGAACTAGCGGACAAGATACGCAGTATTTT. The chain is built from TRBV7-9 and TRBJ2-3, with 8 bases that match TRBD2. CDR1 is SEHNR, CDR2 FQNEAQ, per germline (reference sequence). This CDR3 has 14 residues. Trimming removed 5 bases from V and 5 bases from J; junction bases left unmatched: 6.